This T cell receptor beta chain appears in the sequencing data of a study of OX40 agonist ivuxolimab in advanced cancers. Study context: Subjects had a mean age of around 60 years, with a range of 23 to 79; just over 80% were male. Study observations and caveats: At 0.1 to 3.0 mg/kg and by week 6, CD4+ and CD8+ T cells in the blood had expanded clonally. Among expanded peripheral T cells, antigen specificity went undetermined. Some patients who did not respond also had low normalized T-cell clonal expansion.

V was clipped by 4 bases and J by 7 bases; unmatched bases: 5. The CDR3 consists of 13 residues. Per germline, CDR1 SGDLS and CDR2 YYNGEE. Comment on this clone: The antigen is unknown.

Generated by immunoSEQ multiplex PCR, the TCRdb table keeps only in-frame clones and is missing some. The top ten hold about an eighth of the sample, which has some 55,000 clones, around 84% seen once. Sequencing was performed on CD4+ or CD8+ T cells sorted from blood, taken in a trial of the OX40 agonist ivuxolimab. The TCR originated in an adult with an advanced solid tumor such as melanoma, head and neck, liver or kidney cancer. The rearrangement uses TRBV9 and TRBJ2-5; TRBD2 agrees at 9 bases. The CDR3 region has the DNA TGTGCCAGCAGCCCCCAAGCGGGAGGGACCCAGTACTTC. Amino acids: CASSPQAGGTQYF.